The 25 T cell receptor beta chains below come from one sample, sequenced in a study of cytomegalovirus exposure and HLA in healthy donors. The PCR contained 60 Vbeta and 13 Jbeta primers. Libraries were prepared by immunoSEQ multiplex PCR; TCRdb keeps only in-frame clonotypes and omits some of them. The sample table includes around 70,000 clones. Sequenced: PBMCs. These receptors all come from a boy younger than 18 in good health and CMV-seronegative.

The CDR3 DNA sequence: TGTGCCTGGAGTGAAGGGGGGGCTGGAAACACCATATATTTT. Protein: CAWSEGGAGNTIYF. The J gene is TRBJ1-3, the V gene TRBV30, with D maybe TRBD1 (6 bases). In germline, CDR1 is GTSNPN, CDR2 SVGIG (reference sequence). The CDR3 is 14 residues long. Trimming stripped 1 base from V and 2 bases from J, with 9 bases between.

Remarks on this clone: The junction departs from the called germline gene at one end, perhaps through a read error. This chain uses TRBV29-1 with TRBJ2-2; tentatively, D is TRBD2 (5 bases). The CDR3 extends over 11 amino acids. Germline V gives CDR1 SQVTM, CDR2 ANQGSEA. CDR3 amino acids: CSALNTGELFF. The CDR3 DNA follows: TGCAGCGCCTTAAACACCGGGGAGCTATTTTTT.

The chain links TRBV30 to TRBJ2-1, with 9 bases aligning to TRBD1. Trimming cost V 0 bases and J 7 bases; bases outside gene matches: 4. Germline CDR1 and CDR2: GTSNPN and SVGIG (reference sequence). The CDR3 has 14 amino acids. This CDR3 is CAWSVLTGGNEQFF. The CDR3 bases are TGTGCCTGGAGTGTATTGACAGGGGGGAATGAGCAGTTCTTC.

The chain links TRBV5-1 to TRBJ2-1, with 8 bases aligning to TRBD2. The CDR3 runs to 15 residues. Germline values: CDR1 SGHRS, CDR2 YFSETQ. Germline trimming cut 0 bases from V and 5 bases from J; bases unmatched to any gene: 4. CDR3 in amino acids: CASSLDRGGNNEQFF. CDR3 DNA sequence: TGCGCCAGCAGCTTGGATCGGGGGGGCAACAATGAGCAGTTCTTC.

This rearrangement joins TRBV4-1 to TRBJ1-1, with 10 bases fitting TRBD1. Losses at the gene ends were 8 bases for V and 4 bases for J; bases not matched to a gene: 10. This CDR3 comprises 15 residues. Germline loops: CDR1 MGHRA, CDR2 YSYEKL. This CDR3 is CASRDRDRGTTEAFF. CDR3 DNA sequence: TGCGCCAGCCGGGACCGGGACAGGGGTACCACTGAAGCTTTCTTT.

The CDR3 loop reads CASSIGTGSEKLFF. CDR3 bases: TGTGCCAGTAGTATAGGGACAGGGAGTGAAAAACTGTTTTTT. This chain uses TRBV19 with TRBJ1-4; 8 nucleotides align to TRBD1. V was clipped by 1 base and J by 7 bases; unmatched bases: 2. The germline V gene encodes CDR1 LNHDA and CDR2 SQIVND (reference sequence). The CDR3 loop spans 14 amino acids.

The chain combines TRBV2 with TRBJ2-7; D is unclear. Germline CDR1 is SNHLY and CDR2 is FYNNEI. CDR3 length: 13 residues. V lost 6 bases to trimming and J lost 2 bases, with 11 bases between them. CDR3 DNA: TGTGCCAGCAGACTGACACCTACCTACGAGCAGTACTTC. Translation: CASRLTPTYEQYF.

V gene TRBV4-2 combines with J gene TRBJ2-1; 9 nucleotides line up with TRBD2. The J segment lost 9 bases and the V segment lost 1 base, leaving 22 bases of the junction unmatched. From germline, CDR1 is LGHNA and CDR2 YNFKEQ. The CDR3 is made up of 20 amino acids. The CDR3 nucleotides read TGTGCCAGCAGCCAAGTATCCAGCGGGGGGTCCTTGAATGATCCCAGTGAGCAGTTCTTC. The encoded protein is CASSQVSSGGSLNDPSEQFF.

The CDR3 DNA is TGTGCCAGCAGTTTACGCACAACGATATCCTACGAGCAGTACTTC. Its protein product is CASSLRTTISYEQYF. V gene TRBV27 combines with J gene TRBJ2-7; D gene uncertain. CDR1 is MNHEY and CDR2 is SMNVEV in the germline V gene (reference sequence). The CDR3 has 15 amino acids. V dropped 2 bases and J dropped 1 base, with 12 bases sitting between them.

J is TRBJ2-2 and V is TRBV2; TRBD2 matches at 9 bases. V dropped 4 bases and J dropped 4; count of bases not matched to a gene: 4. CDR1 is SNHLY and CDR2 is FYNNEI in the germline V gene. The CDR3 contains 15 residues. The DNA of the CDR3 is TGTGCCAGCAGTGGTAGCGGGAGAGGCACCGGGGAGCTGTTTTTT. Translation gives CASSGSGRGTGELFF.

The chain recombines TRBV5-1 with TRBJ1-4, with 9 bases aligning to TRBD1. The trim removed 4 bases at V and 5 bases at J, leaving 6 bases unmatched. The CDR3 length is 15 residues. The germline gives CDR1 SGHRS, CDR2 YFSETQ. The CDR3 sequence: CASSARTGANEKLFF. As DNA, the CDR3 is TGCGCCAGCAGCGCCAGGACAGGGGCGAATGAAAAACTGTTTTTT.

This rearrangement joins TRBV19 to TRBJ1-1; 7 bases align to TRBD1. The CDR3 length is 17 residues. J lost 0 bases, V lost 4 bases, and 11 bases had no gene match. CDR1 is LNHDA, CDR2 SQIVND, per germline (reference sequence). CDR3 sequence (DNA): TGTGCCAGTAGTACCCGCCCCAGGGGGGTCGTGAACACTGAAGCTTTCTTT. Encoded protein: CASSTRPRGVVNTEAFF.

The chain has TRBV18 and TRBJ2-7; 7 nucleotides match TRBD1. Trimming took 6 bases from V and 5 from J; bases not matched to a gene: 7. CDR1 is KGHSH and CDR2 is LQKENI in the germline V gene. The CDR3 totals 13 residues. DNA for the CDR3: TGTGCCAGCTCGTCCACAGGGGCCCACGAGCAGTACTTC. It is translated as CASSSTGAHEQYF.

This chain links TRBV1 with TRBJ1-2; TRBD1, as called in the table, went unchecked against the DNA. TRBV1 is an annotated pseudogene. The CDR3 runs to 12 residues. The CDR3 DNA reads TGCACCAGCAGCCAAGGTGGCCAGGTGGAAACCTTC. It encodes CTSSQGGQVETF.

The chain carries TRBV30 and TRBJ1-2, with 7 bases that match TRBD1. The CDR3 length is 15 residues. Germline V gene lookup returns CDR1 GTSNPN and CDR2 SVGIG (reference sequence). The V and J ends lost 1 base and 1 base, in that order; junction bases with no gene match: 6. This CDR3 reads CAWSGVGTVNYGYTF. CDR3 in DNA: TGTGCCTGGAGTGGAGTCGGGACAGTTAACTATGGCTACACCTTC.

On this clone itself: A read error is likely, as this CDR3 ends without the conserved phenylalanine or tryptophan. The limits of the CDR3 on the DNA are not certain, so only TCRdb's listed CDR3 is given. The CDR3 loop is CAFANGRVDGLL. The gene calls are TRBV23-1 and TRBJ2-7; the DNA was not used to check the table's D call, TRBD2. TRBV23-1 is an ORF, and what it does is uncertain. The CDR3 extends over 12 residues, inclusive of both ends.

The V call is TRBV27, the J call TRBJ1-6; D not resolved. In germline, CDR1 is MNHEY, CDR2 SMNVEV (reference sequence). The CDR3 is 15 residues long. Trimming cost V 3 bases and J 8 bases, with 14 bases left between them. CDR3 nucleotides: TGTGCCAGCAGTTTCGTTCGTTGGAGGGATTCACCCCTCCACTTT. This encodes CASSFVRWRDSPLHF.

The gene calls are TRBV9 and TRBJ1-4; 9 bases fit TRBD1. J gave up 8 bases and V 6 bases, and 8 bases lay outside the gene matches. The CDR3 totals 14 residues. Germline assignment: CDR1 SGDLS and CDR2 YYNGEE. Here the CDR3 reads CASNTGTGTEKLFF. The CDR3 DNA reads as TGTGCCAGCAACACTGGGACAGGGACCGAAAAACTGTTTTTT.

V usage is TRBV9 and J usage is TRBJ1-5; 7 bases fit TRBD1. Looked up from germline, CDR1 is SGDLS and CDR2 is YYNGEE. V dropped 4 bases and J dropped 5; count of bases not matched to a gene: 9. The CDR3 spans 15 residues. In nucleotides, the CDR3 is TGTGCCAGCAGCTCCTCGCCAGACAGGGATCAGCCCCAGCATTTT. Translating gives CASSSSPDRDQPQHF.

This chain connects TRBV18 to TRBJ1-2; a possible D gene is TRBD1 (5 bases). This CDR3 spans 13 amino acids. V was trimmed by 3 bases and J by 4 bases, leaving 9 bases between them. CDR1 and CDR2 (germline): KGHSH, LQKENI. For the CDR3, the DNA is TGTGCCAGCTCACCCGACAGAATCTATGGCTACACCTTC. It yields the protein CASSPDRIYGYTF.

V usage is TRBV15 and J usage is TRBJ1-6; TRBD1 matches 8 bases. The CDR3 is made up of 20 amino acids. Germline trimming cut 3 bases from V and 6 bases from J; bases unmatched to any gene: 19. The V gene's germline CDR1 is LNHNV and CDR2 YYDKDF (reference sequence). The CDR3: CATSRDRETGVVGVNSPLHF. CDR3 sequence (DNA): TGTGCCACCAGCAGGGACAGAGAGACAGGGGTGGTCGGTGTTAATTCACCCCTCCACTTT.

The V gene is TRBV6-5, the J gene TRBJ1-1, with TRBD1 matching over 8 bases. J gave up 4 bases and V 6 bases, and 7 bases lay outside the gene matches. Germline V gene lookup returns CDR1 MNHEY and CDR2 SVGAGI. This CDR3 region has 14 residues. CDR3 in DNA: TGTGCCAGCAGCCGCGCACAGGGGGGCACTGAAGCTTTCTTT. This codes for CASSRAQGGTEAFF.

This chain joins TRBV18 and TRBJ2-1, with 9 bases fitting TRBD2. The germline V gene has CDR1 KGHSH and CDR2 LQKENI. The J segment lost 9 bases and the V segment lost 3 bases, leaving 12 bases of the junction unmatched. The CDR3 covers 16 residues. DNA for the CDR3: TGTGCCAGCTCACCTTTTTCGACTAGCGGCCTGGGTGAGCAGTTCTTC. Translating gives CASSPFSTSGLGEQFF.

The rearrangement uses TRBV6-1 and TRBJ1-5; 8 bases match TRBD1. Losses at the gene ends were 5 bases for V and 6 bases for J; bases not matched to a gene: 9. This CDR3 region has 15 residues. Germline V CDR1 and CDR2: MNHNS, SASEGT. CDR3 coding DNA: TGTGCCAGCAGTCGAGGACAGGGCTGGGGTCAGCCCCAGCATTTT. Amino acid sequence: CASSRGQGWGQPQHF.

The chain carries TRBV15 and TRBJ2-7, with D uncertain. The CDR3 loop spans 14 amino acids. CDR1 and CDR2 from the germline V gene are LNHNV and YYDKDF (reference sequence). V was shortened by 0 bases and J by 6 bases, with 12 bases between the two germline ends. The CDR3 loop is CATSRDQVLVEQYF. As DNA, the CDR3 is TGTGCCACCAGCAGAGACCAGGTGCTTGTCGAGCAGTACTTC.